These T cell receptor beta chains were read from a single sample in a study of blood T cell repertoires in COVID-19. Some clones are missing from TCRdb's copy, which holds only in-frame ones; the method was immunoSEQ multiplex PCR. The sample includes more than 85,000 clones, roughly 90% of them seen just once. Material for sequencing was peripheral blood. The receptors stem from a man in his 60s with acute or convalescent COVID-19. The CDR3 runs from the conserved cysteine through the conserved F or W. A D gene is named only where the DNA matches it firmly. Expanded clones are given a class, and other clones once, few, many or no size at all.

size: NA; D: NA; V: TRBV11-3; J: TRBJ2-3; CDR3: CASSLGGTSTDTQYF; DNA: TGTGCCAGCAGCTTGGGCGGGACTAGCACAGATACGCAGTATTTT
size: NA; D: TRBD1; V: TRBV5-8; J: TRBJ2-3; CDR3: CASSWARTGGTDTQYF; DNA: TGTGCCAGCAGCTGGGCTCGGACAGGGGGCACAGATACGCAGTATTTT
size: NA; D: NA; V: TRBV30; J: TRBJ1-5; CDR3: CAWGGPARNQPQHF; DNA: TGTGCCTGGGGGGGCCCTGCCCGCAATCAGCCCCAGCATTTT
size: few; D: TRBD2; V: TRBV7-3; J: TRBJ2-7; CDR3: CASSLKEAGGLYEQYF; DNA: TGTGCCAGCAGCTTAAAAGAGGCGGGGGGCCTCTACGAGCAGTACTTC
size: NA; D: NA; V: TRBV6-5; J: TRBJ2-7; CDR3: CASALLQGSEQYF; DNA: TGTGCCTCCGCTCTTTTACAGGGAAGCGAGCAGTACTTC
size: NA; D: NA; V: TRBV7-9; J: TRBJ1-4; CDR3: CASSQDSVGEKLFF; DNA: TGTGCCAGCAGCCAGGACAGCGTTGGGGAAAAACTGTTTTTT
size: NA; D: NA; V: TRBV28; J: TRBJ1-1; CDR3: CASSSTDRVNTEAFF; DNA: TGTGCCAGCAGTTCCACGGACAGAGTCAACACTGAAGCTTTCTTT
size: NA; D: NA; V: TRBV6-5; J: TRBJ1-3; CDR3: CAGGGEPGNTIYF; DNA: TGTGCCGGAGGAGGGGAGCCTGGAAACACCATATATTTT
size: NA; D: NA; V: TRBV7-9; J: TRBJ2-5; CDR3: CASSPARQGETQYF; DNA: TGTGCCAGCAGCCCAGCGCGGCAGGGCGAGACCCAGTACTTC
size: NA; D: TRBD2; V: TRBV2; J: TRBJ2-1; CDR3: CASSESPSGDNEQFF; DNA: TGTGCCAGCAGTGAATCACCTAGCGGGGACAATGAGCAGTTCTTC
size: once; D: NA; V: TRBV5-7; J: TRBJ2-2; CDR3: CASSLMEPSPGLNTGELFF; DNA: TGTGCCAGCAGCCTGATGGAACCTAGCCCGGGATTGAACACCGGGGAGCTGTTTTTT
size: NA; D: NA; V: TRBV9; J: TRBJ2-1; CDR3: CASSVRSETFSYNEQFF; DNA: TGTGCCAGCAGCGTAAGGAGCGAGACCTTCTCCTACAATGAGCAGTTCTTC
size: NA; D: NA; V: TRBV6-2/TRBV6-3; J: TRBJ2-7; CDR3: CASSSGQPYEQYF; DNA: TGTGCCAGCAGTTCGGGACAACCCTACGAGCAGTACTTC
size: few; D: TRBD2; V: TRBV20-1; J: TRBJ2-7; CDR3: CSASKLADTSYEQYF; DNA: TGCAGTGCTAGTAAACTAGCGGACACCTCCTACGAGCAGTACTTC
size: NA; D: NA; V: TRBV19; J: TRBJ2-1; CDR3: CASSIRGSNEQFF; DNA: TGTGCCAGTAGTATCCGGGGGAGTAATGAGCAGTTCTTC
size: once; D: NA; V: TRBV27; J: TRBJ1-4; CDR3: CASSLRGGAPNEKLFF; DNA: TGTGCCAGCAGTTTACGAGGGGGGGCACCAAATGAAAAACTGTTTTTT
size: NA; D: TRBD1; V: TRBV7-3; J: TRBJ2-2; CDR3: CASSADRDNTGELFF; DNA: TGTGCCAGCAGCGCCGACAGGGACAACACCGGGGAGCTGTTTTTT
size: NA; D: NA; V: TRBV19; J: TRBJ1-5; CDR3: CASSPSAGGGQQPQHF; DNA: TGTGCCAGTAGTCCTTCAGCGGGGGGCGGACAGCAGCCCCAGCATTTT
size: few; D: NA; V: TRBV6-2/TRBV6-3; J: TRBJ1-1; CDR3: CASSLYRDLAEAFF; DNA: TGTGCCAGCAGTCTTTACAGGGATTTAGCTGAAGCTTTCTTT
size: NA; D: TRBD1; V: TRBV19; J: TRBJ2-2; CDR3: CASSTPDRAKSTGELFF; DNA: TGTGCCAGTAGTACTCCCGACAGGGCCAAGTCCACCGGGGAGCTGTTTTTT
size: NA; D: NA; V: TRBV28; J: TRBJ1-1; CDR3: CASSLISGNTEAFF; DNA: TGTGCCAGCAGTTTAATCTCGGGGAACACTGAAGCTTTCTTT
size: NA; D: NA; V: TRBV6-5; J: TRBJ1-1; CDR3: CASREVGVMNTEAFF; DNA: TGTGCCAGCAGGGAGGTTGGGGTCATGAACACTGAAGCTTTCTTT
size: NA; D: TRBD2; V: TRBV5-4; J: TRBJ2-5; CDR3: CASSLGLAGETQYF; DNA: TGTGCCAGCAGCTTGGGCCTAGCGGGAGAGACCCAGTACTTC
size: NA; D: TRBD1; V: TRBV2; J: TRBJ1-5; CDR3: CASSLDRGHRNQPQHF; DNA: TGTGCCAGCAGTCTGGACAGGGGGCATCGCAATCAGCCCCAGCATTTT
size: NA; D: TRBD1; V: TRBV25-1; J: TRBJ2-1; CDR3: CASSDRGPDRSYNEQFF; DNA: TGTGCCAGCAGTGACAGGGGGCCCGACCGCTCCTACAATGAGCAGTTCTTC
size: NA; D: TRBD2; V: TRBV29-1; J: TRBJ2-1; CDR3: CSVEGGLAGGSSEQFF; DNA: TGCAGCGTTGAAGGGGGACTAGCGGGAGGTAGTAGTGAGCAGTTCTTC
size: NA; D: NA; V: TRBV19; J: TRBJ1-1; CDR3: CASSSWEGNTEAFF; DNA: TGTGCCAGTAGTAGTTGGGAGGGCAACACTGAAGCTTTCTTT
size: NA; D: TRBD1; V: TRBV19; J: TRBJ1-1; CDR3: CASSADRAGNTEAFF; DNA: TGTGCCAGTAGTGCTGACAGGGCGGGGAACACTGAAGCTTTCTTT
size: NA; D: NA; V: TRBV15; J: TRBJ2-7; CDR3: CATSVVYGTTSSYEQYF; DNA: TGTGCCACCAGCGTGGTGTATGGGACAACTAGCTCCTACGAGCAGTACTTC
size: NA; D: TRBD2; V: TRBV4-2; J: TRBJ2-7; CDR3: CASSLPGLAREQYF; DNA: TGTGCCAGCAGTCTTCCGGGACTAGCGCGTGAGCAGTACTTC
size: NA; D: TRBD2; V: TRBV14; J: TRBJ2-1; CDR3: CASSLSPTSGSSGEQFF; DNA: TGTGCCAGCAGCCTCTCTCCGACTAGCGGGAGCTCTGGTGAGCAGTTCTTC
size: NA; D: NA; V: TRBV19; J: TRBJ1-1; CDR3: CASSIDGSGNTEAFF; DNA: TGTGCCAGTAGTATAGATGGGTCAGGGAACACTGAAGCTTTCTTT
size: once; D: NA; V: TRBV11-2; J: TRBJ1-1; CDR3: CASSLPQLMNTEAFF; DNA: TGTGCCAGCAGCCTACCTCAATTAATGAACACTGAAGCTTTCTTT
size: NA; D: NA; V: TRBV7-2; J: TRBJ2-1; CDR3: CASMPWAGPYNEQFF; DNA: TGTGCCAGCATGCCCTGGGCGGGCCCCTACAATGAGCAGTTCTTC
size: NA; D: NA; V: TRBV27; J: TRBJ1-1; CDR3: CASTGRETEAFF; DNA: TGTGCCAGCACGGGCAGGGAAACTGAAGCTTTCTTT
size: NA; D: NA; V: TRBV2; J: TRBJ2-2; CDR3: CASSEDATEAGELFF; DNA: TGTGCCAGCAGTGAAGACGCGACAGAGGCCGGGGAGCTGTTTTTT
size: NA; D: TRBD2; V: TRBV5-4; J: TRBJ2-1; CDR3: CASSSRPGLTSGRANEQFF; DNA: TGTGCCAGCAGTTCCCGGCCTGGATTGACTAGCGGGAGGGCCAATGAGCAGTTCTTC
size: NA; D: TRBD1; V: TRBV3-1/TRBV3-2; J: TRBJ2-7; CDR3: CASSQTGTGLHEQYF; DNA: TGTGCCAGCAGCCAAACCGGGACAGGGCTTCACGAGCAGTACTTC
size: NA; D: NA; V: TRBV28; J: TRBJ2-5; CDR3: CASEGHIQETQYF; DNA: TGTGCCAGTGAGGGACACATCCAAGAGACCCAGTACTTC
size: NA; D: TRBD1; V: TRBV7-2; J: TRBJ1-3; CDR3: CASSSQGAYSGNTIYF; DNA: TGTGCCAGCAGCTCACAGGGGGCCTACTCTGGAAACACCATATATTTT
size: NA; D: NA; V: TRBV7-2; J: TRBJ1-1; CDR3: CASSLEGGRSTEAFF; DNA: TGTGCCAGCAGCTTGGAGGGGGGGCGGTCGACTGAAGCTTTCTTT
size: NA; D: NA; V: TRBV9; J: TRBJ2-3; CDR3: CASSVAQDARGTDTQYF; DNA: TGTGCCAGCAGCGTAGCTCAGGATGCGAGGGGCACAGATACGCAGTATTTT
size: NA; D: TRBD1; V: TRBV27; J: TRBJ2-1; CDR3: CASSFGTGGLNEQFF; DNA: TGTGCCAGCAGTTTTGGGACAGGGGGCCTCAATGAGCAGTTCTTC
size: NA; D: NA; V: TRBV19; J: TRBJ1-2; CDR3: CASSTTGSSPWTF; DNA: TGTGCCAGTAGTACGACAGGTAGTTCGCCGTGGACCTTC
size: NA; D: NA; V: TRBV7-6; J: TRBJ1-3; CDR3: CASSLGTVFTRSGNTIYF; DNA: TGTGCCAGCAGCTTAGGGACAGTCTTTACCCGCTCTGGAAACACCATATATTTT